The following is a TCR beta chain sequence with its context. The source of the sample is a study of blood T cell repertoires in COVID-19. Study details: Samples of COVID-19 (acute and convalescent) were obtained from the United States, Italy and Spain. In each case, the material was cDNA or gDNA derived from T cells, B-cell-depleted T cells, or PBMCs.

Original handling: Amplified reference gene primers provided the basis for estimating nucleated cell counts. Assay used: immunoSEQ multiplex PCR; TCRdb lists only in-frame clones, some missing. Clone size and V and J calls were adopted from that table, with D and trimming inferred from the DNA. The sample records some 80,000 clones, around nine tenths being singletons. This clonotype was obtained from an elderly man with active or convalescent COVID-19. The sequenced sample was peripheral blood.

CDR3 sequence: CASSGWRGYNEQFF. The CDR3 DNA reads as TGTGCCAGCAGCGGCTGGCGGGGCTACAATGAGCAGTTCTTC. The chain joins TRBV9 to TRBJ2-1; a possible D gene is TRBD2 (6 bases). V was clipped by 3 bases and J by 3 bases, with 10 bases between them. From germline, CDR1 is SGDLS and CDR2 YYNGEE. This CDR3 is 14 amino acids long.